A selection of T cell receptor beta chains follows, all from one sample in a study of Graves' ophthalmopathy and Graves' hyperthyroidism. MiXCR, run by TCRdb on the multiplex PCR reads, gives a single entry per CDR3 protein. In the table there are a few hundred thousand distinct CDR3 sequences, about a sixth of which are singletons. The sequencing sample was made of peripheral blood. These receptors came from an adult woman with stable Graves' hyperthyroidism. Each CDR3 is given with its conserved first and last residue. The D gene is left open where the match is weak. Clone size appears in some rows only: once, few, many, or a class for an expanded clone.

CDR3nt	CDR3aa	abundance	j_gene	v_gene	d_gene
TGTGCCAGCAGCGCGACAGGGGGTAAGGACGAGCAGTACTTC	CASSATGGKDEQYF	many	TRBJ2-7	TRBV7-3	TRBD1
TGTGCCAGCAGTTTCCCGAAAAGTGGGCAAGAGACCCAGTACTTC	CASSFPKSGQETQYF	many	TRBJ2-5	TRBV28	NA
TGTGCCAGCCGATCTGGATCCCCCGGGGAGCTGTTTTTT	CASRSGSPGELFF	many	TRBJ2-2	TRBV6-1	NA
TGTGCCACCAGTGTGAGGTCGGCAGGGGGCCAGCCCCAGCATTTT	CATSVRSAGGQPQHF	many	TRBJ1-5	TRBV24-1	TRBD1
TGTGCCAGCAGCTCCCGCCAGGGGGCTTTCTACGAGCAGTACTTC	CASSSRQGAFYEQYF	NA	TRBJ2-7	TRBV7-2	TRBD1
TGTGCCAGCAGCCGAACCCGTAGCGGGCAGGAGCTGTTTTTT	CASSRTRSGQELFF	many	TRBJ2-2	TRBV12-3/TRBV12-4	TRBD2
TGTGCCAGCAGCGACACGGGGCCCTCCTACGAGCAGTACTTC	CASSDTGPSYEQYF	many	TRBJ2-7	TRBV28	NA
TGTGCCAGCAGCCAAGAGTGGCGTGGAGCGGGAGTCTCCTACGAGCAGTACTTC	CASSQEWRGAGVSYEQYF	NA	TRBJ2-7	TRBV3-1	TRBD2
TGTGCCAGCAGTTGGCGCGGGGGACGAGAGACCCAGTACTTC	CASSWRGGRETQYF	many	TRBJ2-5	TRBV12-3/TRBV12-4	TRBD2
TGTGCCAGCAGTTCCGGGCAGGGAAACTATCCAAACTATGGCTACACCTTC	CASSSGQGNYPNYGYTF	many	TRBJ1-2	TRBV28	NA
TGTGCCATCCGCGAGGTAGCTTACAATGAGCAGTTCTTC	CAIREVAYNEQFF	NA	TRBJ2-1	TRBV10-3	NA
TGTGCCAGCTCACCGACCCGACAGGGCTATCGAGCCAAAAACATTCAGTACTTC	CASSPTRQGYRAKNIQYF	many	TRBJ2-4	TRBV18	TRBD1
TGTGCCAGCAGTTACTATGCAGTCAATCAGCCCCAGCATTTT	CASSYYAVNQPQHF	many	TRBJ1-5	TRBV6-2/TRBV6-3	NA
TGTGCCAGCAGTTTCTCAGGGGGCGCTTTGAACACTGAAGCTTTCTTT	CASSFSGGALNTEAFF	many	TRBJ1-1	TRBV12-3/TRBV12-4	TRBD1
TGTGCCAGCAGTCGACTCTCTGGGGCCAACGTCCTGACTTTC	CASSRLSGANVLTF	many	TRBJ2-6	TRBV27	NA
TGCGCCAGCAGCGGGCCCGGGACTAGCGGTCCCTACGAGCAGTACTTC	CASSGPGTSGPYEQYF	few	TRBJ2-7	TRBV5-1	TRBD2
TGTGCCAGCATGTGGGACAGTAGGGATTATGGCTACACCTTC	CASMWDSRDYGYTF	many	TRBJ1-2	TRBV12-3/TRBV12-4	TRBD1
TGTGCCAGCAGCACAGCCCAGTCTGGAAACACCATATATTTT	CASSTAQSGNTIYF	many	TRBJ1-3	TRBV12-3/TRBV12-4	NA
TGTGCCAGCAGCCGACTTGAGAACACTGAAGCTTTCTTT	CASSRLENTEAFF	many	TRBJ1-1	TRBV28	NA
TGTGCCAGCAGCGTCACCTTTGGGGGTGCCTCACCCCTCCACTTT	CASSVTFGGASPLHF	many	TRBJ1-6	TRBV9	NA
TGTGCCAGCGCATCCGGGACAGGGCGCTTTTCAACTGGAAACACCATATATTTT	CASASGTGRFSTGNTIYF	many	TRBJ1-3	TRBV27	TRBD1
TGTGCCCGCAGCTTATCCCGCGGGATCGCCTACGAGCAGTACTTC	CARSLSRGIAYEQYF	many	TRBJ2-7	TRBV11-2	NA
TGTGCCAGCAGCTTAGCGCAACGGAACACTGAAGCTTTCTTT	CASSLAQRNTEAFF	many	TRBJ1-1	TRBV7-2	NA
TGTGCCAGCAGCGCCCCATCAGCGGGACCCTACGAGCAGTACTTC	CASSAPSAGPYEQYF	many	TRBJ2-7	TRBV5-5	TRBD2
TGTGCCAGCCCGGACAGGGGTTACGAGCAGTACTTC	CASPDRGYEQYF	NA	TRBJ2-7	TRBV6-1	TRBD1
TGTGCCAGCAGTCCTACGGGGGAGAGCTATGGCTACACCTTC	CASSPTGESYGYTF	many	TRBJ1-2	TRBV6-2/TRBV6-3	NA
TGTGCCATCACTTTTAACCCGGGACACAAGAACACTGAAGCTTTCTTT	CAITFNPGHKNTEAFF	many	TRBJ1-1	TRBV10-3	NA
TGTGCCAGCTCAACAGGGGGGGAGAACACTGAAGTTTTCTTT	CASSTGGENTEVFF	NA	TRBJ1-1	TRBV6-1	TRBD1
TGTGCCAGCAGCCACACCGGGACTGAAGCTTTCTTT	CASSHTGTEAFF	few	TRBJ1-1	TRBV3-1	NA
TGCAGTGCTCCTCCATTTAGCGGGAGTTCCAACGAGCAGTACTTC	CSAPPFSGSSNEQYF	many	TRBJ2-7	TRBV20-1	TRBD2
TGTGCCAGCAGTCCAGACAGGGGGGGAACTGAAGCTTTCTTT	CASSPDRGGTEAFF	many	TRBJ1-1	TRBV28	TRBD1
TGTGCCAGCAGTGATCCCAGGGGGCGGTGGTACGAGCAGTACTTC	CASSDPRGRWYEQYF	many	TRBJ2-7	TRBV6-1	TRBD1
TGTGCCAGCTCACCTGTCGCGGGCTACACCGGGGAGCTGTTTTTT	CASSPVAGYTGELFF	NA	TRBJ2-2	TRBV18	NA
TGTGCCAGCAGTCGCCCCGGGACAGGGGCGTACGAGCAGTACTTC	CASSRPGTGAYEQYF	many	TRBJ2-7	TRBV28	TRBD1
TGTGCCAGCATCGCCGGGACAGGGTACGAAAAACTGTTTTTT	CASIAGTGYEKLFF	many	TRBJ1-4	TRBV28	TRBD1
TGTGCCAGCGGGCGAGACCGGACGGATAACTATGGCTACACCTTC	CASGRDRTDNYGYTF	many	TRBJ1-2	TRBV6-2/TRBV6-3	NA
TGCAGTGCTCCAAGTAGGGGGGCATCGAACACCGGGGAGCTGTTTTTT	CSAPSRGASNTGELFF	many	TRBJ2-2	TRBV20-1	NA
TGTGCCAGCAGCTGGGGTATAGCGGGGAACCAAGAGACCCAGTACTTC	CASSWGIAGNQETQYF	many	TRBJ2-5	TRBV11-2	TRBD2